Shown below are 17 T cell receptor beta chains from a single sample sequenced in a study of cytomegalovirus exposure and HLA in healthy donors. PCR involved 60 Vbeta and 13 Jbeta primers. Clones were read by immunoSEQ multiplex PCR, and TCRdb kept only the in-frame ones, dropping some. This table holds about 99,000 clones, about 80% found once. The material sequenced was PBMCs. All receptors come from a man in his forties or fifties in good health and CMV-seronegative.

The chain employs TRBV27 and TRBJ2-6; 9 positions agree with TRBD1. Germline CDR1 MNHEY, CDR2 SMNVEV (reference sequence). V shed 7 bases and J 10 bases; nucleotides not matched to a gene: 5. CDR3 length equals 13 residues. For the CDR3, the DNA is TGTGCCAGCACCGGACAGGGGAGGAACGTCCTGACTTTC. It translates to CASTGQGRNVLTF.

This clone was observed a handful of times. The chain has TRBV7-9 and TRBJ2-7; the D gene is possibly TRBD1 (6 bases). CDR3 length: 13 residues. Germline V gene sequence: CDR1 SEHNR, CDR2 FQNEAQ (reference sequence). The V gene lost 8 bases and the J gene lost 3 bases, with 14 bases spanning the gap. In DNA, the CDR3 is TGTGCCAGCTCCCAAGCAGGGGACTACGAGCAGTACTTC. Amino acids: CASSQAGDYEQYF.

The V call is TRBV2, the J call TRBJ2-5, with a tentative D call TRBD2 (7 bases). Trimming shortened V by 3 bases and J by 5 bases, and 13 bases separated the two germline ends. This CDR3 contains 14 residues. From germline, CDR1 is SNHLY and CDR2 FYNNEI. The CDR3 reads CASSDNREGETQYF. The CDR3 DNA sequence: TGTGCCAGCAGTGATAACAGGGAGGGGGAGACCCAGTACTTC.

V usage is TRBV27 and J usage is TRBJ2-7; TRBD2 aligns across 13 bases. The trim removed 5 bases at V and 1 base at J, leaving 5 bases unmatched. The CDR3 covers 16 residues. CDR1 is MNHEY, CDR2 SMNVEV, per germline (reference sequence). CDR3 sequence (DNA): TGTGCCAGCAGTAAACTAGCGGGAGGGCCGTCCTACGAGCAGTACTTC. Translating it yields CASSKLAGGPSYEQYF.

The J gene is TRBJ2-5, the V gene TRBV5-8; 9 bases agree with TRBD2. The V and J ends lost 4 bases and 1 base, in that order; junction bases with no gene match: 11. The CDR3 length is 17 residues. The germline V gene encodes CDR1 SGHTS and CDR2 YDEGEE. The CDR3 DNA sequence: TGTGCCAGCAGCCCCCGAGGGGGAGCGGGGGGCCAAGAGACCCAGTACTTC. This gives the protein CASSPRGGAGGQETQYF.

This clone turned up a few times. The CDR3 is CASSLPGQSDETQYF. The DNA of the CDR3 is TGTGCCAGCAGTCTCCCGGGACAGTCCGATGAGACCCAGTACTTC. This rearrangement joins TRBV28 to TRBJ2-5, with 7 nucleotides matching TRBD1. This CDR3 comprises 15 residues. Unmatched junction bases numbered 11, after V lost 5 bases and J lost 5 bases. The germline V gene encodes CDR1 MDHEN and CDR2 SYDVKM.

The CDR3 coding sequence is TGTGCCTGGAGGGCGTCCGGGTCCCTCATTCAGTACTTC. Its protein is CAWRASGSLIQYF. J is TRBJ2-4 and V is TRBV30; the D is unclear. The CDR3 is made up of 13 amino acids. The germline V gene encodes CDR1 GTSNPN and CDR2 SVGIG (reference sequence). Trimming took 3 bases from V and 9 from J, leaving 15 bases between them.

This clone was recorded a few times. The chain joins TRBV5-4 to TRBJ2-7; 9 nucleotides match TRBD2. This CDR3 contains 16 residues. The germline gives CDR1 SGHNT, CDR2 YYREEE (reference sequence). V was clipped by 0 bases and J by 0 bases; unmatched bases: 4. The CDR3 spells CASSLGGRVSSYEQYF. As DNA, the CDR3 is TGTGCCAGCAGCTTGGGCGGGAGGGTGAGCTCCTACGAGCAGTACTTC. Complete variable domain (other parts from reference TRBV5-4 and TRBJ2-7): ETGVTQSPTHLIKTRGQQVTLRCSSQSGHNTVSWYQQALGQGPQFIFQYYREEENGRGNFPPRFSGLQFPNYSSELNVNALELDDSALYLCASSLGGRVSSYEQYFGPGTRLTVT.

CDR3 sequence reads: CASSRGDDNSPLHF. CDR3 bases: TGCGCCAGCAGCCGGGGTGATGATAATTCACCCCTCCACTTT. The V gene is TRBV5-1, the J gene TRBJ1-6; D remains unclear. Germline values: CDR1 SGHRS, CDR2 YFSETQ. Trimming took off 4 bases at V and 5 bases at J, with 10 bases between the two ends. This CDR3 has 14 amino acids.

The chain recombines TRBV27 with TRBJ1-1; weak D call: TRBD1 (5 bases). Trimming removed 5 bases at V and 4 bases at J, with 11 bases between. There are 13 residues in the CDR3. Germline CDR1 is MNHEY and CDR2 is SMNVEV (reference sequence). CDR3 bases: TGTGCCAGCAGTCCCCTGGGGGGCACTGAAGCTTTCTTT. Translating it yields CASSPLGGTEAFF.

This clone turned up a few times. The CDR3 DNA reads as TGCGCCAGCAGCGTTTTTTCCCCTAGCACAGATACGCAGTATTTT. Its protein is CASSVFSPSTDTQYF. The rearrangement links TRBV5-1 to TRBJ2-3; no definite D call. From germline, CDR1 is SGHRS and CDR2 YFSETQ. The V end was cut by 4 bases, the J end by 0 bases, with 12 bases between. The CDR3 totals 15 residues.

The rearrangement links TRBV19 to TRBJ2-7, with TRBD1 as a possible D gene (6 bases). Germline CDR1 reads LNHDA; CDR2 reads SQIVND (reference sequence). This CDR3 contains 15 residues. V lost 4 bases and J 1 base, leaving 14 bases between the germline ends. The CDR3: CASSNLWDTSYEQYF. CDR3 in DNA: TGTGCCAGTAGTAATCTTTGGGACACTTCCTACGAGCAGTACTTC.

The V and J genes are TRBV28 and TRBJ2-5, with a possible D match to TRBD1 (6 bases). The J call may be faulty, since TRBJ2-7 better matches the DNA end. The CDR3 is 14 amino acids. Germline V CDR1 and CDR2: MDHEN, SYDVKM. The CDR3 DNA reads TGTGCCAGCAGCCCGCCCACAGGGTCGGACGAGCAGTACTTC. Encoded protein: CASSPPTGSDEQYF.

V gene TRBV29-1 combines with J gene TRBJ1-2; D may be TRBD1 (5 bases). CDR3 length: 13 amino acids. The germline V gene has CDR1 SQVTM and CDR2 ANQGSEA. The V end lost 7 bases, the J end lost 7 bases, and 19 bases lay between the germline ends. The CDR3 loop reads CSARGPQGLGYTF. The CDR3 nucleotides are TGCAGCGCGCGAGGCCCTCAGGGTCTTGGCTACACCTTC.

The chain carries TRBV18 and TRBJ2-3, with D perhaps TRBD2 (6 bases). CDR1 and CDR2 (germline): KGHSH, LQKENI. Trimming removed 5 bases from V and 8 bases from J, with 23 bases in between. The CDR3 consists of 16 residues. The CDR3 nucleotides are TGTGCCAGCTCATCAAAGCAGGGTCTAGCGCAGGGTACGCAGTATTTT. Translation gives CASSSKQGLAQGTQYF.

This clone was recorded a few times. This chain connects TRBV27 to TRBJ1-1; possible D gene TRBD1, 5 bases. Trimming took off 5 bases at V and 1 base at J, with 8 bases between the two ends. Germline-derived CDR1 and CDR2 are MNHEY and SMNVEV (reference sequence). The CDR3 is 13 amino acids. The CDR3 reads CASSDTGNTEAFF. The CDR3 DNA reads TGTGCCAGCAGTGATACAGGGAACACTGAAGCTTTCTTT.

V usage is TRBV5-6 and J usage is TRBJ2-1; 9 nucleotides line up with TRBD2. This CDR3 contains 15 residues. Germline V gives CDR1 SGHDT, CDR2 YYEEEE. V was pared by 1 base and J by 2 bases, with 1 base of the junction left unmatched. The CDR3 loop is CASSLLAGAYNEQFF. CDR3 DNA: TGTGCCAGCAGCTTGTTAGCGGGGGCCTACAATGAGCAGTTCTTC.